This TCR beta chain is from a study of T-cell reconstitution after alpha-beta-depleted transplantation in children. Study results and limitations: The authors attributed T-cell counts and diversity one year after transplant mostly to newly produced T cells. Expanded graft clones numbering several hundred reportedly gave rise to alpha-beta T cells about two months after transplant.

The library targeted TCRbeta and was prepared with unique molecular identifiers. TCRdb redid the calling of the PCR reads with MiXCR, one entry per CDR3 protein. The data show about a million distinct CDR3 sequences, around 30% seen once. V was pared by 5 bases and J by 1 base, with 6 bases of the junction left unmatched. CDR3 length: 17 residues. Germline CDR1 and CDR2: SGHDT and YYEEEE. This clonotype has just a few counts. The target antigen is unknown. This sequence joins TRBV5-6 and TRBJ2-5; 15 bases line up with TRBD2. This material consisted of PBMCs, mostly from graft donor cells, taken 360 days after TCRalphabeta/CD19-depleted stem cell transplant. The receptor was derived from a boy in the first two years of life who had a stem cell transplant for SCID, so the T cells may come from the graft donor. The DNA of the CDR3 is TGTGCCAGCAGTTTGCCGGGACTAGCGGGGGGCCAAGAGACCCAGTACTTC. This sequence encodes CASSLPGLAGGQETQYF.